Shown below are 7 T cell receptor beta chains from a single sample sequenced in a study of CD8 T cells in ankylosing spondylitis. Study results and limitations: Apparently characteristic of ankylosing spondylitis blood was a TCR beta motif (roughly eight highly homologous variants).

TCRdb fed the 5' RACE reads into MiXCR, producing one record per CDR3 protein. The table has under 850,000 distinct CDR3 sequences, over 15% seen once; the top ten hold approximately 18%. No antigens are known for them. Sequencing was carried out using blood, either unsorted or a sorted T cell fraction (not recorded which). These receptor sequences come from a male donor with ankylosing spondylitis.

This clonotype was counted between two and nine times. The chain combines TRBV5-1 with TRBJ2-7, with D maybe TRBD2 (6 bases). Germline V gives CDR1 SGHRS, CDR2 YFSETQ. V lost 0 bases to trimming and J lost 2 bases, with 18 bases between them. This CDR3 has 17 amino acids. CDR3 region: CASSLEVIAGLAYEQYF. The CDR3 nucleotides are TGCGCCAGCAGCTTGGAAGTGATTGCGGGATTAGCCTACGAGCAGTACTTC.

The chain has TRBV7-2 and TRBJ2-2, with D unresolved. The V gene's germline CDR1 is SGHTA and CDR2 FQGNSA. The V end was cut by 5 bases, the J end by 1 base, with 11 bases between. There are 15 residues in the CDR3. The chain's CDR3 is CASSATPRNTGELFF. The DNA of the CDR3 is TGTGCCAGCAGCGCGACCCCTAGGAACACCGGGGAGCTGTTTTTT. The variable domain in full, with the rest retrieved from reference TRBV7-2 and TRBJ2-2, is GAGVSQSPSNKVTEKGKDVELRCDPISGHTALYWYRQSLGQGLEFLIYFQGNSAPDKSGLPSDRFSAERTGGSVSTLTIQRTQQEDSAVYLCASSATPRNTGELFFGEGSRLTVL.

This clonotype was picked up a small number of times. The genes are TRBV4-1 and TRBJ2-3, with D uncertain. Germline CDR1 MGHRA, CDR2 YSYEKL. CDR3 size: 14 residues. Trimming left V 5 bases short and J 3 bases short, with 12 bases between. Written as DNA, the CDR3 is TGCGCCAGCAGCTTTTCTCACAAGACAGATACGCAGTATTTT. Protein sequence: CASSFSHKTDTQYF.

The chain links TRBV25-1 to TRBJ1-5; D gene ambiguous. Deletions cut 3 bases from V and 0 bases from J, with 9 bases between. Germline loops: CDR1 MGHDK, CDR2 SYGVNS. The CDR3 runs to 15 residues. The DNA for the CDR3 is TGTGCCAGCAGTGAGGGAGATCATAGCAATCAGCCCCAGCATTTT. It translates to CASSEGDHSNQPQHF.

This clonotype was counted between two and nine times. The V gene is TRBV5-1, the J gene TRBJ2-7; D remains unclear. The CDR3 covers 13 residues. Germline values: CDR1 SGHRS, CDR2 YFSETQ. Trimming took 0 bases from V and 0 from J, leaving 4 bases between them. CDR3 DNA: TGCGCCAGCAGCTTGGACATCTCCTACGAGCAGTACTTC. This sequence encodes CASSLDISYEQYF.

This clonotype was seen a handful of times. This sequence joins TRBV19 and TRBJ1-5, with D tentatively TRBD1 (6 bases). The V end lost 2 bases, the J end lost 1 base, and 12 bases lay between the germline ends. CDR1 and CDR2 from the germline V gene are LNHDA and SQIVND (reference sequence). This CDR3 contains 16 residues. Here the CDR3 DNA reads TGTGCCAGTAGTATATCTGGACAGTACAGCAATCAGCCCCAGCATTTT. Residues: CASSISGQYSNQPQHF.

The chain employs TRBV4-2 and TRBJ2-2; maybe TRBD1 (6 bases). Trimming cost V 0 bases and J 4 bases, with 9 bases left between them. In germline, CDR1 is LGHNA, CDR2 YNFKEQ. The CDR3 covers 15 residues. This chain's CDR3 is CASSQDTGTTGELFF. In nucleotides, the CDR3 is TGTGCCAGCAGCCAAGATACAGGGACCACCGGGGAGCTGTTTTTT.